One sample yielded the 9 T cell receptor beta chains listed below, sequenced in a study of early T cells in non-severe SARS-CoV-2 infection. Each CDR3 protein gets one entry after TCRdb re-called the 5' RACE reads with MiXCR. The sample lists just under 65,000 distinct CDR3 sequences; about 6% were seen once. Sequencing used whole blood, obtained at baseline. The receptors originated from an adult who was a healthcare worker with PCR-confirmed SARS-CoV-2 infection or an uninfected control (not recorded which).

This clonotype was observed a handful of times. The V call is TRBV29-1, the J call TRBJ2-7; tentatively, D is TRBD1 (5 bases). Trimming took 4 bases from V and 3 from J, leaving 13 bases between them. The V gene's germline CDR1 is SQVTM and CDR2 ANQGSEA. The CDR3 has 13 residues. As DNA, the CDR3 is TGCAGCGTTGCTGACAGTCCATACTACGAGCAGTACTTC. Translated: CSVADSPYYEQYF.

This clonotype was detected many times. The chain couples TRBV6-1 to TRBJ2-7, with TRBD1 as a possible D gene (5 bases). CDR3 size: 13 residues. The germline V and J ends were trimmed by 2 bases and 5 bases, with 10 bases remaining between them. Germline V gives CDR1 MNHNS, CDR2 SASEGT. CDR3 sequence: CASSEQGWDEQYF. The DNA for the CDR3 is TGTGCCAGCAGTGAACAGGGTTGGGACGAGCAGTACTTC.

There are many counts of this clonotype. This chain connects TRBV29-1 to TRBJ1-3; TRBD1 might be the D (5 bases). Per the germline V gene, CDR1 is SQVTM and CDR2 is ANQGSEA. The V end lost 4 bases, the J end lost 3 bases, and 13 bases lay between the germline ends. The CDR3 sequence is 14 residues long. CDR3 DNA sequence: TGCAGCGTTGGGGTGTCAGGGAATGGAAACACCATATATTTT. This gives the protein CSVGVSGNGNTIYF.

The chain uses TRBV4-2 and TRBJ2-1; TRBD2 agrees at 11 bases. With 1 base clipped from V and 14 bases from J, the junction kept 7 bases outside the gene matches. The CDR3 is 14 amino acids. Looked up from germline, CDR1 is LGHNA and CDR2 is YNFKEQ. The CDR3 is CASSQGLAGGHEFF. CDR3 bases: TGTGCCAGCAGCCAAGGCTTAGCGGGAGGGCACGAGTTCTTC.

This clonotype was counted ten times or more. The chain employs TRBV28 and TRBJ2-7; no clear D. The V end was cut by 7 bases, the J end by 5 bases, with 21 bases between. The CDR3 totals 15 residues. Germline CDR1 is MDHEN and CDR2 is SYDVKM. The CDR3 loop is CASIKRAAISNEQYF. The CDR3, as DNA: TGTGCCAGCATAAAAAGGGCAGCCATTTCAAACGAGCAGTACTTC.

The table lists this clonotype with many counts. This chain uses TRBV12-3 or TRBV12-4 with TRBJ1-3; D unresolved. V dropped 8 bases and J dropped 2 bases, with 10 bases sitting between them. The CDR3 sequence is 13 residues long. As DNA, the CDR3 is TGTGCCAGCGACCCCCCCGCTGGAAACACCATATATTTT. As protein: CASDPPAGNTIYF.

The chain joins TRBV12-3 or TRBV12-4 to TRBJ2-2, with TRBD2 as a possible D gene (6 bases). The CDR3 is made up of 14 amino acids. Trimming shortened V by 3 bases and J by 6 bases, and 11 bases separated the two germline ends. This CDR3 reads CASSFGGAAGELFF. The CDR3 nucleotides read TGTGCCAGCAGTTTCGGCGGGGCTGCCGGGGAGCTGTTTTTT.

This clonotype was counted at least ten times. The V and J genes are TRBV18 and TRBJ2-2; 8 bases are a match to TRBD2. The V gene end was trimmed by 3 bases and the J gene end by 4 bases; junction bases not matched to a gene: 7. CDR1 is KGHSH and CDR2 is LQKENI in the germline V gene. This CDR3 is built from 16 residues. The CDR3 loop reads CASSPPGTRSTGELFF. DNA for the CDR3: TGTGCCAGCTCACCCCCCGGGACTAGGAGCACCGGGGAGCTGTTTTTT. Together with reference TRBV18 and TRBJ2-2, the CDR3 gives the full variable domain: NAGVMQNPRHLVRRRGQEARLRCSPMKGHSHVYWYRQLPEEGLKFMVYLQKENIIDESGMPKERFSAEFPKEGPSILRIQQVVRGDSAAYFCASSPPGTRSTGELFFGEGSRLTVL.

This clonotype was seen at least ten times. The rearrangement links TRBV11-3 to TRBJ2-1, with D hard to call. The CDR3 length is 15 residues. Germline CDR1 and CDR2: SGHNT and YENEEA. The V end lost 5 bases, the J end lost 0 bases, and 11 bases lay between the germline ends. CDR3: CASSPDPSSYNEQFF. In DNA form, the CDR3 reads TGTGCCAGCAGCCCAGACCCGAGCTCCTACAATGAGCAGTTCTTC.